The 17 T cell receptor beta chains reported below all come from one sample, sequenced in a study of shared clonotypes between healthy human individuals. Sequenced by immunoSEQ multiplex PCR; TCRdb stores in-frame clones only, minus some. Among fewer than 2.5 million clones listed, 93% were seen once. The specimen sequenced was naive CD4+ T cells from PBMCs. Indicated subset: CD45RA+ positively selected. These receptors were collected from a man between 18 and 35 years old in good health. Some clones in this sample may be carry-over from other donors' samples.

As for this clone: Other DNA sequences from this sample encode an identical CDR3 as well. This chain joins TRBV5-1 and TRBJ2-2; TRBD2 agrees at 8 bases. CDR3 length: 15 amino acids. The germline V gene has CDR1 SGHRS and CDR2 YFSETQ. V lost 4 bases, J lost 1 base, and 3 bases stayed unmatched. CDR3 sequence (DNA): TGCGCCAGCAGCAGCGGGAGCGGGAACACCGGGGAGCTGTTTTTT. It codes for CASSSGSGNTGELFF.

This clone was observed a single time. This sample includes further DNA sequences coding for the same CDR3. The chain employs TRBV28 and TRBJ1-3; 8 nucleotides match TRBD1. CDR3 length equals 15 residues. Losses at the gene ends were 5 bases for V and 2 bases for J; bases not matched to a gene: 5. Looked up from germline, CDR1 is MDHEN and CDR2 is SYDVKM. The CDR3 is CASSARDRPGNTIYF. The CDR3 DNA follows: TGTGCCAGCAGTGCCCGGGACAGGCCTGGAAACACCATATATTTT.

The CDR3 sequence is CAWSETGGRSLNTEAFF. CDR3 nucleotide sequence: TGTGCCTGGAGTGAGACAGGGGGCAGATCTTTGAACACTGAAGCTTTCTTT. This chain connects TRBV30 to TRBJ1-1; 10 positions match TRBD1. V gave up 1 base and J gave up 0 bases; unmatched junction bases: 8. The germline gives CDR1 GTSNPN, CDR2 SVGIG (reference sequence). This CDR3 spans 17 amino acids. The full variable domain, with the rest looked up from reference TRBV30 and TRBJ1-1, is SQTIHQWPATLVQPVGSPLSLECTVEGTSNPNLYWYRQAAGRGLQLLFYSVGIGQISSEVPQNLSASRPQDRQFILSSKKLLLSDSGFYLCAWSETGGRSLNTEAFFGQGTRLTVV.

This clone appeared a single time. This chain uses TRBV5-4 with TRBJ2-3; D remains unclear. Germline values: CDR1 SGHNT, CDR2 YYREEE (reference sequence). Trimming removed 1 base from V and 4 bases from J, with 13 bases in between. The CDR3 spans 15 residues. In DNA form, the CDR3 reads TGTGCCAGCAGCTTGCGAGGACCTAGAGCAGATACGCAGTATTTT. Its translation: CASSLRGPRADTQYF.

The chain links TRBV5-1 to TRBJ2-7; weak D call: TRBD1 (5 bases). The CDR3 covers 14 residues. The V gene's germline CDR1 is SGHRS and CDR2 YFSETQ. V was trimmed by 4 bases and J by 3 bases, leaving 14 bases between them. CDR3 coding DNA: TGCGCCAGCAGCCTGGCAGGGTTTCTCTACGAGCAGTACTTC. Its translation: CASSLAGFLYEQYF.

The V and J genes are TRBV14 and TRBJ2-1, with D possibly being TRBD2 (6 bases). CDR3 length equals 16 residues. Germline-derived CDR1 and CDR2 are SGHDN and FVKESK. Trimming shortened V by 0 bases and J by 3 bases, and 12 bases separated the two germline ends. The CDR3 DNA sequence: TGTGCCAGCAGCCAAGATACCGGGGGAGACTACAATGAGCAGTTCTTC. Residues: CASSQDTGGDYNEQFF.

This clone came up a few times. The gene calls are TRBV9 and TRBJ2-2; D gene uncertain. V gave up 0 bases and J gave up 11 bases, with 23 bases separating them. CDR3 length: 17 residues. The germline gives CDR1 SGDLS, CDR2 YYNGEE. The CDR3 nucleotides read TGTGCCAGCAGCGTAGCTGGTGTCAGTACAACACCGGGTGAGCTGTTTTTT. Translation gives CASSVAGVSTTPGELFF.

J is TRBJ2-1 and V is TRBV6-6; D is uncertain. The CDR3 runs 15 residues. Germline-derived CDR1 and CDR2 are MNHNY and SVGAGI (reference sequence). With 0 bases removed from V and 2 bases from J, the gap between germline ends came to 8 bases. CDR3 protein: CASSYSGDAYNEQFF. For the CDR3, the DNA is TGTGCCAGCAGTTACTCAGGCGACGCCTACAATGAGCAGTTCTTC.

The chain carries TRBV12-2 and TRBJ2-7. TRBV12-2 is reported as a pseudogene. CDR3 length: 15 residues. The CDR3 DNA is TGTGCAAGTCGCTTAACATACCCCAGACGTCTTGAGCAGTACTTC. It specifies CASRLTYPRRLEQYF.

The gene calls are TRBV6-5 and TRBJ2-7, with a possible D match to TRBD2 (5 bases). There are 14 residues in the CDR3. Germline CDR1 is MNHEY and CDR2 is SVGAGI. The germline V and J ends were trimmed by 0 bases and 2 bases, with 8 bases remaining between them. CDR3 bases: TGTGCCAGCAGTTACTCGATCGGGACCTACGAGCAGTACTTC. Its protein product is CASSYSIGTYEQYF.

This chain links TRBV2 with TRBJ2-5, with a tentative D call TRBD2 (5 bases). Per germline, CDR1 SNHLY and CDR2 FYNNEI. V gave up 11 bases and J gave up 4 bases, with 17 bases separating them. The CDR3 covers 13 residues. For the CDR3, the DNA is TGTGCCGGCGCGGCGGGCCTTAGAGAGACCCAGTACTTC. This sequence encodes CAGAAGLRETQYF.

The DNA of the CDR3 is TGCAGCGCCCAGAATAGCGGGAGGGCCCCAGATACGCAGTATTTT. Encoded protein: CSAQNSGRAPDTQYF. This chain joins TRBV29-1 and TRBJ2-3, with 11 bases aligning to TRBD2. Germline CDR1 SQVTM, CDR2 ANQGSEA. The CDR3 loop spans 15 amino acids. V lost 7 bases, J lost 4 bases, and 10 bases stayed unmatched.

About this clone itself: Other DNA sequences in the sample encode the same CDR3. The chain carries TRBV5-1 and TRBJ1-4; D unresolved. CDR1 is SGHRS and CDR2 is YFSETQ in the germline V gene. Trimming shortened V by 0 bases and J by 2 bases, and 8 bases separated the two germline ends. The CDR3 runs 15 residues. The CDR3 DNA reads TGCGCCAGCAGCTTGGCGCCGGGGACTAATGAAAAACTGTTTTTT. Protein product: CASSLAPGTNEKLFF.

The chain carries TRBV2 and TRBJ2-2; the D is unclear. This CDR3 region has 11 residues. Trimming stripped 6 bases from V and 10 bases from J, with 9 bases between. Germline V CDR1 and CDR2: SNHLY, FYNNEI. The CDR3 DNA reads TGTGCCAGCAGGGTTCTGGTGGAGCTGTTTTTT. Amino acid sequence: CASRVLVELFF.

The chain employs TRBV28 and TRBJ2-2; D possibly uses TRBD1 or TRBD2 (5 bases each). Trimming removed 7 bases from V and 5 bases from J, with 14 bases in between. The CDR3 contains 14 residues. Germline V CDR1 and CDR2: MDHEN, SYDVKM. Written as DNA, the CDR3 is TGTGCCAGCACCATCCCGAGGGGAACCGGGGAGCTGTTTTTT. Encoded protein: CASTIPRGTGELFF.

The chain links TRBV21-1 to TRBJ2-3; the table's D call, TRBD2, was not checked against the DNA. TRBV21-1 is marked as a pseudogene. This CDR3 spans 16 amino acids. In nucleotides, the CDR3 is TGTGCCAGCAGCAAAGCGGAACTAAAGAGCACAGATACGCAGTATTTT. This codes for CASSKAELKSTDTQYF.

The sample holds a few counts of this clone. CDR3: CAWSVGLGNTEAFF. DNA of the CDR3: TGTGCCTGGAGTGTTGGGTTAGGGAACACTGAAGCTTTCTTT. V usage is TRBV30 and J usage is TRBJ1-1; D is unclear. Germline CDR1 and CDR2: GTSNPN and SVGIG (reference sequence). The CDR3 is 14 residues long. V was cut by 0 bases and J by 1 base, with 9 bases left in between.